This T cell receptor beta chain was recovered during a study of cytomegalovirus exposure and HLA in healthy donors. General observations from the study: The CMV antigen specificity of three CMV-associated chains was confirmed through in vitro analysis. Associated with cytomegalovirus, according to the listing, were 150 to 200 TCR beta chains. Cytomegalovirus status was reportedly diagnosed by the classifier with high sensitivity and specificity.

Only in-frame clones appear in the TCRdb table, and some are missing; sequencing was by immunoSEQ multiplex PCR. The table records 150,000 to 200,000 clones, around nine tenths of them present only once. Note on this clone: Its antigen is as yet unknown.

Looked up from germline, CDR1 is MNHEY and CDR2 is SVGAGI. The CDR3 extends over 15 amino acids. The V gene end was trimmed by 0 bases and the J gene end by 3 bases; junction bases not matched to a gene: 1. Sequenced material: PBMCs. The chain links TRBV6-5 to TRBJ1-2; 10 positions agree with TRBD1. This sequence was found in a young man in good health and CMV-seropositive. CDR3 sequence: CASSYSGTGDYGYTF. CDR3 coding DNA: TGTGCCAGCAGTTACTCCGGGACAGGGGACTATGGCTACACCTTC.